This TCR beta chain was sequenced in a study of blood T cells in healthy people across ages. Next came a second PCR, run for roughly 6 to 11 cycles, which used a sample-barcoded 5' primer along with a J-beta primer mix. Researchers report that a template-switch adaptor with 12 random nucleotides tagged each cDNA molecule. One entry per CDR3 protein results from TCRdb running MiXCR on the 5' RACE reads. The repertoire holds over 1,200,000 distinct CDR3 sequences, with approximately 60% as singletons. V lost 5 bases and J 0 bases, leaving 14 bases between the germline ends. There are 15 residues in the CDR3. The V gene's germline CDR1 is SGHAT and CDR2 FQNNGV.

V usage is TRBV11-2 and J usage is TRBJ2-7; D is ambiguous. The specimen was blood. The receptor's source is a man aged 18-30 years in good health. CDR3 sequence reads: CASSPWTDSSYEQYF. The CDR3 DNA follows: TGTGCCAGCAGCCCCTGGACGGATAGCTCCTACGAGCAGTACTTC.